The sequence of this T cell receptor (beta chain) was determined in a study of shared clonotypes between healthy human individuals. Profiling relied on immunoSEQ multiplex PCR, and the TCRdb table lists in-frame clones only, not all of them. The sample yields 1,500,000 or so clones, approximately 98.5% seen once. A CD45RA+ naive subset and a CD45RA-negative memory subset were split from CD4+ cells. V was cut by 3 bases and J by 5 bases, with 7 bases left in between. The CDR3 is made up of 13 amino acids. Germline V CDR1 and CDR2: SNHLY, FYNNEI. This clonotype originated in a man aged 30 to 39 in good health. J is TRBJ2-2 and V is TRBV2; D unresolved. Sequenced material: naive CD4+ T cells sorted from blood. Subset described: CD45RA+ positively selected. CDR3 region: CASSEIVTGELFF. CDR3 coding DNA: TGTGCCAGCAGTGAGATAGTAACCGGGGAGCTGTTTTTT. Filled out from reference TRBV2 and TRBJ2-2, the complete variable domain reads EPEVTQTPSHQVTQMGQEVILRCVPISNHLYFYWYRQILGQKVEFLVSFYNNEISEKSEIFDDQFSVERPDGSNFTLKIRSTKLEDSAMYFCASSEIVTGELFFGEGSRLTVL.